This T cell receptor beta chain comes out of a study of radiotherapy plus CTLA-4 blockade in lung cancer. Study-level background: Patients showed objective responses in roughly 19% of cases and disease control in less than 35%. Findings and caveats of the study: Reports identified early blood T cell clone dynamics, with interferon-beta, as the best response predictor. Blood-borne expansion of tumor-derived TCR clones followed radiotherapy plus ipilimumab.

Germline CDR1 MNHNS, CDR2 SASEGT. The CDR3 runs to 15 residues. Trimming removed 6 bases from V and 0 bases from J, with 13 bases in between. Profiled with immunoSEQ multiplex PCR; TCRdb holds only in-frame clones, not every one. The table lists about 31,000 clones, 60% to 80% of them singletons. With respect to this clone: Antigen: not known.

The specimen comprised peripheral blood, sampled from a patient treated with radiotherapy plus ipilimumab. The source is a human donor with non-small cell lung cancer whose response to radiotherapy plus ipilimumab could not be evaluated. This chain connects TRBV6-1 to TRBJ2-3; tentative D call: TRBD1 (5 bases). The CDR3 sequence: CASSLDSTSTDTQYF. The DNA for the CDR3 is TGTGCCAGCAGCCTTGACAGCACTAGCACAGATACGCAGTATTTT.